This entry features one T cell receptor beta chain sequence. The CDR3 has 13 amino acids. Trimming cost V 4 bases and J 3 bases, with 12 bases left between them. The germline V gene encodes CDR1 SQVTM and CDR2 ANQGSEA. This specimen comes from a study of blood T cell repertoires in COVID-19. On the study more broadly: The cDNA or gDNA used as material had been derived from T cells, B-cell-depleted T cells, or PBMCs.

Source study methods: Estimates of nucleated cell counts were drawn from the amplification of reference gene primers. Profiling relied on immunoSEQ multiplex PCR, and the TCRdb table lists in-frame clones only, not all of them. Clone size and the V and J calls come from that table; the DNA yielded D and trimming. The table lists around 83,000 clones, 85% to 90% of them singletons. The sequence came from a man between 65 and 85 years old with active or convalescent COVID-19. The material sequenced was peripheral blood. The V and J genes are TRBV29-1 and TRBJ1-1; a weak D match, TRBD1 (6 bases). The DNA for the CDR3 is TGCAGCGTTGCCCAAGGGGGGGACACTGAAGCTTTCTTT. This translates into CSVAQGGDTEAFF.